The present TCR beta chain was sequenced within a study of siplizumab effects on memory and regulatory T cells. Points from the study as a whole: Alloreactive sequences that could be traced to unstimulated CD4+ memory cells showed a significant reduction under siplizumab. Siplizumab conditions gave an average of approximately 71% Treg-derived mappable alloreactive CD4+ clones, versus 26.9% for controls.

Germline CDR1 is LNHNV and CDR2 is YYDKDF (reference sequence). The germline V and J ends were trimmed by 1 base and 1 base, with 4 bases remaining between them. CDR3 size: 13 residues. With regard to this clone: Its antigen is not identified.

Clones were read by immunoSEQ multiplex PCR, and TCRdb kept only the in-frame ones, dropping some. The sample records tens of thousands of clones, 95% to 98% being singletons. This chain joins TRBV15 and TRBJ1-1; D gene ambiguous. This clonotype was obtained from a human donor in good health. Sequencing used naive CD4+ T cells sorted from blood. DNA for the CDR3: TGTGCCACCAGCAGAGGGGCGAACACTGAAGCTTTCTTT. It translates to CATSRGANTEAFF. The complete variable domain, with remaining parts taken from reference TRBV15 and TRBJ1-1, reads DAMVIQNPRYQVTQFGKPVTLSCSQTLNHNVMYWYQQKSSQAPKLLFHYYDKDFNNEADTPDNFQSRRPNTSFCFLDIRSPGLGDTAMYLCATSRGANTEAFFGQGTRLTVV.